A single sample is the source of the 29 T cell receptor beta chains below, sequenced in a study of cytomegalovirus exposure and HLA in healthy donors. PCR involved 60 Vbeta and 13 Jbeta primers. Repertoires were generated with immunoSEQ multiplex PCR, while TCRdb's copy carries only in-frame clones and drops some. The sample shows nearly 200,000 clones, approximately 83% of them seen only once. Sequenced material: PBMCs. These receptors were obtained from a boy aged 2 to 9 in good health and CMV-seronegative.

J is TRBJ2-1 and V is TRBV11-2, with D perhaps matching TRBD2 (7 bases). Germline assignment: CDR1 SGHAT and CDR2 FQNNGV. This CDR3 contains 16 residues. Trimming left V 6 bases short and J 10 bases short, with 25 bases between. The CDR3, as DNA: TGTGCCAGCAGTCGATACGTGCGGGGGCCTAATGGGGAGCAGTTCTTC. Translated: CASSRYVRGPNGEQFF.

The chain is built from TRBV19 and TRBJ2-5; TRBD1 aligns across 8 bases. The CDR3 has 16 amino acids. V shed 3 bases and J 1 base; nucleotides not matched to a gene: 7. CDR1 is LNHDA and CDR2 is SQIVND in the germline V gene (reference sequence). CDR3 sequence reads: CASSIARTGLQETQYF. The CDR3 nucleotides read TGTGCCAGTAGTATCGCACGGACAGGGCTCCAAGAGACCCAGTACTTC. Combining the CDR3 with reference TRBV19 and TRBJ2-5 gives the whole variable domain DGGITQSPKYLFRKEGQNVTLSCEQNLNHDAMYWYRQDPGQGLRLIYYSQIVNDFQKGDIAEGYSVSREKKESFPLTVTSAQKNPTAFYLCASSIARTGLQETQYFGPGTRLLVL.

V and J are TRBV7-8 and TRBJ2-5; 10 nucleotides align to TRBD2. Matching the DNA end better, TRBJ2-7 makes the J call doubtful. The CDR3 length is 15 residues. Germline-derived CDR1 and CDR2 are SGHVS and FQNEAQ. The CDR3: CASSYGTSVTYEQYF. The CDR3 DNA reads as TGTGCCAGCAGCTACGGGACTAGCGTTACCTACGAGCAGTACTTC.

The CDR3 coding sequence is TGCGCCAGCAGCCACGGGGGGGCCAGAGATACGCAGTATTTT. Translation gives CASSHGGARDTQYF. The J gene is TRBJ2-3, the V gene TRBV4-1, with 8 bases fitting TRBD2. CDR1 is MGHRA and CDR2 is YSYEKL in the germline V gene. CDR3 size: 14 residues. Losses at the gene ends were 3 bases for V and 5 bases for J; bases not matched to a gene: 4.

The chain employs TRBV6-5 and TRBJ1-6, with D possibly matching TRBD1 (6 bases). The CDR3 consists of 14 residues. CDR1 is MNHEY and CDR2 is SVGAGI in the germline V gene. With 5 bases removed from V and 7 bases from J, the gap between germline ends came to 12 bases. The chain's CDR3 is CASSHDRRNSPLHF. The CDR3 DNA sequence: TGTGCCAGCAGTCACGACAGGAGGAATTCACCCCTCCACTTT.

Written as DNA, the CDR3 is TGTGCCAGCTCACCAACCCAGTCCAATCAGCCCCAGCATTTT. This translates into CASSPTQSNQPQHF. The chain is built from TRBV18 and TRBJ1-5; D gene ambiguous. Trimming removed 2 bases at V and 3 bases at J, with 8 bases between. CDR3 length: 14 residues. Germline lookup yields CDR1 KGHSH and CDR2 LQKENI.

The chain recombines TRBV5-6 with TRBJ2-7, with a possible D match to TRBD2 (7 bases). The CDR3 runs 14 residues. Germline V gives CDR1 SGHDT, CDR2 YYEEEE. With 6 bases removed from V and 2 bases from J, the gap between germline ends came to 15 bases. The CDR3 DNA follows: TGTGCCAGCAACGGGGGGCAGTCCCCCTACGAGCAGTACTTC. This encodes CASNGGQSPYEQYF.

This clone was seen only a few times. This rearrangement joins TRBV9 to TRBJ2-1; D gene ambiguous. Deletions cut 0 bases from V and 0 bases from J, with 7 bases between. This CDR3 comprises 15 residues. Germline assignment: CDR1 SGDLS and CDR2 YYNGEE. The CDR3 sequence: CASSVGLNSYNEQFF. The CDR3 nucleotides are TGTGCCAGCAGCGTAGGACTGAACTCCTACAATGAGCAGTTCTTC.

This chain joins TRBV13 and TRBJ1-1; 7 bases are shared with TRBD1. The CDR3 is 15 residues long. From germline, CDR1 is PRHDT and CDR2 FYEKMQ (reference sequence). Unmatched junction bases numbered 9, after V lost 4 bases and J lost 4 bases. CDR3 region: CASSYATGRSTEAFF. CDR3 nucleotides: TGTGCCAGCAGCTACGCGACAGGGCGGAGCACTGAAGCTTTCTTT. The full variable domain, completed using reference TRBV13 and TRBJ1-1, is AAGVIQSPRHLIKEKRETATLKCYPIPRHDTVYWYQQGPGQDPQFLISFYEKMQSDKGSIPDRFSAQQFSDYHSELNMSSLELGDSALYFCASSYATGRSTEAFFGQGTRLTVV.

The V and J genes are TRBV4-3 and TRBJ1-5; D gene ambiguous. The CDR3 sequence is 15 residues long. From germline, CDR1 is LGHNA and CDR2 YSLEER. Trimming removed 2 bases at V and 2 bases at J, with 10 bases between. The CDR3 reads CASSQSGRGNQPQHF. CDR3 nucleotides: TGCGCCAGCAGCCAATCAGGTAGAGGCAATCAGCCCCAGCATTTT.

The chain uses TRBV6-5 and TRBJ2-7; 13 bases line up with TRBD2. This CDR3 is built from 15 residues. Per the germline V gene, CDR1 is MNHEY and CDR2 is SVGAGI. The J segment lost 2 bases and the V segment lost 6 bases, leaving 4 bases of the junction unmatched. CDR3 DNA sequence: TGTGCCAGCAGCCGACTAGCGGGGGGTCCCTACGAGCAGTACTTC. Translation gives CASSRLAGGPYEQYF.

The chain links TRBV7-9 to TRBJ1-1; D may be TRBD1 (6 bases). With 5 bases removed from V and 2 bases from J, the gap between germline ends came to 12 bases. The CDR3 totals 14 residues. Germline CDR1 and CDR2: SEHNR and FQNEAQ (reference sequence). CDR3 DNA: TGTGCCAGCAGCCCTGCACAGGGCAACACTGAAGCTTTCTTT. This gives the protein CASSPAQGNTEAFF.

CDR3 protein: CASSPGVSYGYTF. The DNA for the CDR3 is TGTGCCAGCAGCCCAGGGGTCAGTTATGGCTACACCTTC. The rearrangement joins TRBV6-6 to TRBJ1-2, with a weak D call TRBD1 (6 bases). Trimming left V 6 bases short and J 5 bases short, with 13 bases between. Germline V gives CDR1 MNHNY, CDR2 SVGAGI (reference sequence). This CDR3 is built from 13 residues.

This clone was detected only a few times. CDR3 residues: CASSVGQGSNQPQHF. CDR3 DNA sequence: TGTGCCAGCAGCGTGGGACAGGGGAGCAATCAGCCCCAGCATTTT. V and J are TRBV5-5 and TRBJ1-5; TRBD1 aligns across 10 bases. Germline V gives CDR1 SGHKS, CDR2 YYEKEE (reference sequence). The V gene end was trimmed by 4 bases and the J gene end by 1 base; junction bases not matched to a gene: 2. CDR3 length: 15 amino acids.

The J gene is TRBJ2-5, the V gene TRBV5-6; 13 bases are a match to TRBD2. Germline loops: CDR1 SGHDT, CDR2 YYEEEE. J gave up 1 base and V 3 bases, and 3 bases lay outside the gene matches. This CDR3 spans 16 amino acids. The CDR3 DNA follows: TGTGCCAGCAGCTCAGGACTAGCGGGGGCCCAAGAGACCCAGTACTTC. Translated: CASSSGLAGAQETQYF.

CDR3 residues: CASSDSVSIAGGFF. The CDR3 DNA sequence: TGTGCCAGCAGTGACTCGGTTTCGATAGCGGGGGGGTTCTTC. This chain uses TRBV6-4 with TRBJ2-1, with 10 bases matching TRBD2. Germline CDR1 and CDR2: MRHNA and SNTAGT. This CDR3 is 14 amino acids long. The trim removed 0 bases at V and 15 bases at J, leaving 8 bases unmatched.

The chain employs TRBV20-1 and TRBJ1-1, with D perhaps matching TRBD1 (6 bases). Looked up from germline, CDR1 is DFQATT and CDR2 is SNEGSKA (reference sequence). This CDR3 contains 10 residues. The V end lost 6 bases, the J end lost 8 bases, and 10 bases lay between the germline ends. The chain's CDR3 is CSAGTIEAFF. The CDR3 bases are TGCAGTGCAGGGACAATAGAAGCTTTCTTT.

The J gene is TRBJ2-7, the V gene TRBV9; tentatively, D is TRBD1 (6 bases). The CDR3 extends over 16 amino acids. The ends were cut back, 2 bases at V and 4 bases at J, with 19 bases in the middle. Germline V gene data show CDR1 as SGDLS and CDR2 as YYNGEE. The CDR3 coding sequence is TGTGCCAGCAGCGTCGGACGGGACACTACTCATTACGAGCAGTACTTC. Its protein product is CASSVGRDTTHYEQYF.

The V and J genes are TRBV11-2 and TRBJ2-7; 7 positions agree with TRBD2. Germline-derived CDR1 and CDR2 are SGHAT and FQNNGV. Losses at the gene ends were 0 bases for V and 2 bases for J; bases not matched to a gene: 7. The CDR3 is made up of 16 amino acids. The CDR3: CASSLEGGRGAYEQYF. The CDR3 bases are TGTGCCAGCAGCTTAGAGGGAGGACGGGGGGCCTACGAGCAGTACTTC.

The J gene is TRBJ2-1, the V gene TRBV10-3; the match to TRBD2 covers 12 bases. CDR1 and CDR2 (germline): ENHRY, SYGVKD. The J segment lost 1 base and the V segment lost 3 bases, leaving 7 bases of the junction unmatched. CDR3 length equals 18 residues. For the CDR3, the DNA is TGTGCCATCAGTGAAGCTAGCGGGGGGGCCAAGTCCTACAATGAGCAGTTCTTC. It specifies CAISEASGGAKSYNEQFF.

The V call is TRBV10-3, the J call TRBJ2-1, with 9 bases that match TRBD2. The V gene end was trimmed by 5 bases and the J gene end by 0 bases; junction bases not matched to a gene: 8. CDR1 ENHRY and CDR2 SYGVKD come from the germline V gene. The CDR3 has 17 residues. This chain's CDR3 is CAISTNSGRSSYNEQFF. CDR3 nucleotides: TGTGCCATCAGTACAAATAGCGGGAGAAGCTCCTACAATGAGCAGTTCTTC.

Concerning this clone: Other nucleotide sequences in the sample specify the same CDR3. The chain has TRBV11-3 and TRBJ2-3; D gene unclear. Trimming stripped 2 bases from V and 5 bases from J, with 8 bases between. CDR1 and CDR2 (germline): SGHNT, YENEEA. This CDR3 contains 13 residues. CDR3 region: CASSLSSGDTQYF. The CDR3, as DNA: TGTGCCAGCAGCTTATCGTCGGGAGATACGCAGTATTTT.

The V and J genes are TRBV11-2 and TRBJ1-2; D remains ambiguous. The CDR3 runs to 13 residues. V was cut by 3 bases and J by 5 bases, with 10 bases left in between. Per germline, CDR1 SGHAT and CDR2 FQNNGV. The CDR3 sequence is CASSLGRSYGYTF. DNA for the CDR3: TGTGCCAGCAGCTTGGGGAGGTCTTATGGCTACACCTTC.

The chain combines TRBV10-3 with TRBJ2-1, with a tentative D call TRBD2 (7 bases). Germline CDR1 reads ENHRY; CDR2 reads SYGVKD. With 4 bases removed from V and 6 bases from J, the gap between germline ends came to 16 bases. The CDR3 sequence is 15 residues long. In DNA form, the CDR3 reads TGTGCCATCAGTGGCGTGAGGGGGGGCCGCAATGAGCAGTTCTTC. The encoded protein is CAISGVRGGRNEQFF.

This sequence joins TRBV29-1 and TRBJ2-7; TRBD2 might be the D (6 bases). The CDR3 is made up of 13 amino acids. Trimming took 7 bases from V and 6 from J, leaving 19 bases between them. Germline-derived CDR1 and CDR2 are SQVTM and ANQGSEA. In DNA form, the CDR3 reads TGCAGCGCCGGGGGACTGAGTAGTTTCGAGCAGTACTTC. Protein product: CSAGGLSSFEQYF.

The chain links TRBV19 to TRBJ1-6; D is uncertain. V lost 6 bases and J 6 bases, leaving 12 bases between the germline ends. This CDR3 spans 14 amino acids. Per germline, CDR1 LNHDA and CDR2 SQIVND (reference sequence). CDR3 sequence reads: CASRRADVNSPLHF. The CDR3 region has the DNA TGTGCCAGTAGGAGGGCGGACGTTAATTCACCCCTCCACTTT.

The CDR3 region is CASFGPSRGLYNEQFF. The DNA of the CDR3 is TGTGCCAGTTTTGGCCCCTCCAGGGGGCTGTACAATGAGCAGTTCTTC. This chain connects TRBV19 to TRBJ2-1; 8 bases line up with TRBD1. Looked up from germline, CDR1 is LNHDA and CDR2 is SQIVND (reference sequence). The CDR3 covers 16 residues. V was pared by 8 bases and J by 4 bases, with 13 bases of the junction left unmatched.

The V and J genes are TRBV27 and TRBJ1-1, with D tentatively TRBD1 (6 bases). There are 14 residues in the CDR3. Germline V lookup: CDR1 MNHEY, CDR2 SMNVEV (reference sequence). V lost 9 bases and J 1 base, leaving 15 bases between the germline ends. In DNA, the CDR3 is TGTGCCAGTAAGCGCCGGGACAAGAACACTGAAGCTTTCTTT. Translating it yields CASKRRDKNTEAFF.

The chain links TRBV6-5 to TRBJ1-1, with 7 bases matching TRBD1. Trimming took 6 bases from V and 1 from J; bases not matched to a gene: 2. This CDR3 contains 13 residues. Germline values: CDR1 MNHEY, CDR2 SVGAGI. This CDR3 is CASRRTGNTEAFF. Here the CDR3 DNA reads TGTGCCAGCAGACGGACAGGGAACACTGAAGCTTTCTTT.